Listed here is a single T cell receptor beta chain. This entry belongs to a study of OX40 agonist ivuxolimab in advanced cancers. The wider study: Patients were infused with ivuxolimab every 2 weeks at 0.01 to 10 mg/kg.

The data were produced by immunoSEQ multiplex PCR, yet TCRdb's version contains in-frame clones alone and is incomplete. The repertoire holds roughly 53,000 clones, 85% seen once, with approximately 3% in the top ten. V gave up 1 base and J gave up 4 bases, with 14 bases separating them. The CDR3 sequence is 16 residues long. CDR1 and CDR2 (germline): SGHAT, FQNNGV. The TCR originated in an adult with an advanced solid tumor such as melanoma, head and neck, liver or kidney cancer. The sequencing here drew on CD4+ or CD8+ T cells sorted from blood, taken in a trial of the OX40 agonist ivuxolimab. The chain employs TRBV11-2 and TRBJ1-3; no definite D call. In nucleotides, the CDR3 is TGTGCCAGCAGCTTAGGTATCGGGTTTTCGGGAAACACCATATATTTT. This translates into CASSLGIGFSGNTIYF.